These 8 T cell receptor beta chains originate from one sample sequenced in a study of tumor-infiltrating lymphocytes in localized non-small cell lung cancer. The data were produced by immunoSEQ multiplex PCR, yet TCRdb's version contains in-frame clones alone and is incomplete. The repertoire holds about 9,500 clones, 72% seen once, with 14% to 15% in the top ten. Sequencing was carried out using lung tumor tissue. The receptors originated from a human donor with non-small cell lung cancer.

The chain joins TRBV6-1 to TRBJ2-7; D not certain. V shed 0 bases and J shed 3 bases, with 15 bases lying between them. The CDR3 runs to 16 residues. CDR1 and CDR2 (germline): MNHNS, SASEGT. The CDR3 region is CASSEALWEGGYEQYF. The DNA for the CDR3 is TGTGCCAGCAGTGAAGCGCTCTGGGAAGGTGGCTACGAGCAGTACTTC.

Judged by abundance, this clone is medium-sized. The chain is built from TRBV11-3 and TRBJ2-2; D unclear. V was cut by 2 bases and J by 1 base, with 8 bases left in between. Germline CDR1 and CDR2: SGHNT and YENEEA. This CDR3 region has 15 residues. CDR3 DNA sequence: TGTGCCAGCAGCTTATCCCCCGAGAACACCGGGGAGCTGTTTTTT. Translating it yields CASSLSPENTGELFF.

The V call is TRBV19, the J call TRBJ2-7; 11 nucleotides agree with TRBD1. The CDR3 consists of 13 residues. The V and J ends lost 9 bases and 2 bases, in that order; junction bases with no gene match: 3. In germline, CDR1 is LNHDA, CDR2 SQIVND (reference sequence). The CDR3 coding sequence is TGTGCCAGCGGACAGGGGGCGGCCTACGAGCAGTACTTC. It yields the protein CASGQGAAYEQYF.

This clone was recorded a few times. The V call is TRBV29-1, the J call TRBJ1-5; no firm D call. Trimming removed 7 bases at V and 7 bases at J, with 17 bases between. Germline loops: CDR1 SQVTM, CDR2 ANQGSEA. The CDR3 is 13 residues long. The CDR3 nucleotides are TGCAGCGGTGGAAGTGGCGCGGACCAGCCCCAGCATTTT. Translation: CSGGSGADQPQHF.

CDR3: CASSQVPGSSYEQYF. The CDR3 DNA reads TGTGCCAGCAGCCAAGTCCCGGGGAGCTCCTACGAGCAGTACTTC. V gene TRBV14 combines with J gene TRBJ2-7; possible D gene TRBD2, 5 bases. The CDR3 has 15 residues. Trimming cost V 1 base and J 0 bases, with 10 bases left between them. The germline V gene has CDR1 SGHDN and CDR2 FVKESK.

The V call is TRBV9, the J call TRBJ2-3, with no clear D. Per germline, CDR1 SGDLS and CDR2 YYNGEE. The CDR3 contains 12 residues. Trimming pared 3 bases from V and 8 bases from J, leaving 10 bases between. The chain's CDR3 is CASSARHSTQYF. The CDR3 DNA reads as TGTGCCAGCAGCGCTCGCCACAGTACGCAGTATTTT.

This chain connects TRBV29-1 to TRBJ1-2; D remains unclear. V lost 4 bases, J lost 6 bases, and 9 bases lay in between. This CDR3 has 11 amino acids. Germline V gives CDR1 SQVTM, CDR2 ANQGSEA. In DNA, the CDR3 is TGCAGCGTTGGGGCCTCTCATGGCTACACCTTC. Amino acids: CSVGASHGYTF.

V usage is TRBV2 and J usage is TRBJ1-5, with unresolved D. The CDR3 spans 13 residues. Trimming pared 7 bases from V and 4 bases from J, leaving 11 bases between. Per the germline V gene, CDR1 is SNHLY and CDR2 is FYNNEI. The CDR3 DNA sequence: TGTGCCAGCATAACGGACCTTAATCAGCCCCAGCATTTT. Its translation: CASITDLNQPQHF.